The rows below give T cell receptor beta chains drawn from one sample of a study of blood T cell repertoires in COVID-19. Here immunoSEQ multiplex PCR was the method, and the copy in TCRdb shows in-frame clones only, minus some. The sample shows 300,000 to 400,000 clones, 85% to 90% of them seen only once. Specimen: peripheral blood. The source of these receptors is a woman between 65 and 79 years old with COVID-19, enrolled during active disease. Each CDR3 is given with its conserved first and last residue. The order of the fields is clone size, D gene, V gene, J gene, CDR3 protein, CDR3 DNA. D genes are given only for firm matches. Clone size, where shown, is once, few, many, or a class for clones that have expanded.

>-|-|TRBV18|TRBJ1-3
CASSPLSARSGNTIYF
TGTGCCAGCTCACCACTTTCCGCGCGGTCTGGAAACACCATATATTTT
>-|-|TRBV3-1/TRBV3-2|TRBJ1-2
CASSPESGESTF
TGTGCCAGCAGCCCCGAATCCGGGGAATCAACCTTC
>-|-|TRBV9|TRBJ1-5
CASSVAGYQPQHF
TGTGCCAGCAGCGTAGCAGGGTATCAGCCCCAGCATTTT
>once|-|TRBV4-3|TRBJ2-7
CASSQGLVGGYEQYF
TGCGCCAGCAGCCAAGGTCTCGTAGGGGGCTACGAGCAGTACTTC
>-|TRBD1|TRBV6-6|TRBJ1-2
CASSHGDRAGYTF
TGTGCCAGCAGTCATGGAGACAGGGCTGGCTACACCTTC
>-|-|TRBV11-2|TRBJ1-1
CASSWLRESEAFF
TGTGCCAGCAGCTGGCTCCGGGAATCTGAAGCTTTCTTT
>-|-|TRBV5-1|TRBJ1-6
CASSSQGMDSPLHF
TGCGCCAGCAGCTCCCAGGGTATGGATTCACCCCTCCACTTT
>once|-|TRBV5-1|TRBJ2-5
CASSLGVSGQETQYF
TGCGCCAGCAGCTTGGGCGTTAGCGGACAAGAGACCCAGTACTTC
>-|-|TRBV5-8|TRBJ1-5
CASSPQGLNQPQHF
TGTGCCAGCAGCCCCCAGGGCCTCAATCAGCCCCAGCATTTT
>-|-|TRBV5-1|TRBJ2-1
CASSLDGSGIYNEQFF
TGCGCCAGCAGCTTGGATGGTAGCGGTATATACAATGAGCAGTTCTTC